The 20 T cell receptor beta chains presented below share a single source sample, sequenced in a study of cytomegalovirus exposure and HLA in healthy donors. Vbeta (60) and Jbeta (13) primers were used in the PCR. The repertoire was sequenced with immunoSEQ multiplex PCR; TCRdb's copy has only in-frame clones and lacks some. Among about 130,000 clones listed, 82% were seen once. Input material: PBMCs. These receptors all stem from a male donor in good health and CMV-seropositive.

This chain connects TRBV30 to TRBJ1-2; D is ambiguous. The CDR3 spans 11 residues. V dropped 0 bases and J dropped 6 bases, with 5 bases sitting between them. The V gene's germline CDR1 is GTSNPN and CDR2 SVGIG (reference sequence). The CDR3 reads CAWSVTDGYTF. The CDR3 DNA reads TGTGCCTGGAGTGTTACTGATGGCTACACCTTC.

The rearrangement links TRBV20-1 to TRBJ1-5, with no clear D. Trimming took off 2 bases at V and 12 bases at J, with 11 bases between the two ends. There are 11 residues in the CDR3. Germline assignment: CDR1 DFQATT and CDR2 SNEGSKA (reference sequence). CDR3 loop: CSARTQALQHF. The CDR3 bases are TGCAGTGCTAGAACGCAGGCACTCCAGCATTTT.

The J gene is TRBJ2-3, the V gene TRBV13, with D perhaps TRBD1 (7 bases). Germline-derived CDR1 and CDR2 are PRHDT and FYEKMQ (reference sequence). This CDR3 region has 21 residues. V lost 5 bases to trimming and J lost 0 bases, with 30 bases between them. DNA of the CDR3: TGTGCCAGCAGCGCCCGCCCTGGGACAGAGGAGTTGAGCGGGAGCACAGATACGCAGTATTTT. It is translated as CASSARPGTEELSGSTDTQYF.

The chain has TRBV28 and TRBJ2-5; 9 bases fit TRBD2. The CDR3 extends over 15 amino acids. Per germline, CDR1 MDHEN and CDR2 SYDVKM. J lost 4 bases, V lost 5 bases, and 8 bases had no gene match. In DNA, the CDR3 is TGTGCCAGCAGTCCCCCGGCTAGCGGGATAGAGACCCAGTACTTC. Its translation is CASSPPASGIETQYF.

V and J are TRBV9 and TRBJ1-4; TRBD1 aligns across 9 bases. The germline gives CDR1 SGDLS, CDR2 YYNGEE. The CDR3 has 16 residues. The V segment lost 3 bases and the J segment 7 bases; nucleotides outside the gene matches: 10. This CDR3 is CASSATTGGAIEKLFF. The CDR3 DNA reads as TGTGCCAGCAGCGCCACCACAGGGGGCGCTATTGAAAAACTGTTTTTT.

This sequence joins TRBV11-3 and TRBJ1-3; no definite D call. CDR1 and CDR2 from the germline V gene are SGHNT and YENEEA. The length of the CDR3 is 13 residues. Trimming shortened V by 1 base and J by 4 bases, and 5 bases separated the two germline ends. CDR3 loop: CASSLVFGNTIYF. The CDR3 coding sequence is TGTGCCAGCAGCTTAGTCTTCGGAAACACCATATATTTT.

The chain joins TRBV28 to TRBJ1-5; D is uncertain. With 3 bases removed from V and 1 base from J, the gap between germline ends came to 4 bases. Germline CDR1 and CDR2: MDHEN and SYDVKM. CDR3 size: 13 residues. CDR3 protein: CASSFTSNQPQHF. The CDR3 DNA reads as TGTGCCAGCAGTTTTACAAGCAATCAGCCCCAGCATTTT.

The V call is TRBV7-2, the J call TRBJ1-1; maybe TRBD1 (6 bases). Deletions cut 5 bases from V and 4 bases from J, with 17 bases between. This CDR3 is built from 15 residues. CDR1 and CDR2 (germline): SGHTA, FQGNSA. CDR3: CASSHSPGQLTEAFF. The CDR3 bases are TGTGCCAGCAGCCACTCGCCGGGACAACTCACTGAAGCTTTCTTT.

V gene TRBV7-2 combines with J gene TRBJ1-1, with a weak D call TRBD1 (5 bases). V shed 4 bases and J shed 1 base, with 10 bases lying between them. Germline V gene sequence: CDR1 SGHTA, CDR2 FQGNSA. This CDR3 contains 14 residues. CDR3 residues: CASSSRQPNTEAFF. As DNA, the CDR3 is TGTGCCAGCAGCTCCCGACAGCCGAACACTGAAGCTTTCTTT.

V usage is TRBV11-3 and J usage is TRBJ2-3; D possibly corresponds to TRBD1 (6 bases). Germline V gene lookup returns CDR1 SGHNT and CDR2 YENEEA. The CDR3 is 14 residues long. The V gene lost 5 bases and the J gene lost 5 bases, with 14 bases spanning the gap. CDR3 in amino acids: CASSQGFREDTQYF. The CDR3 DNA sequence: TGTGCCAGCAGCCAGGGGTTTAGGGAAGATACGCAGTATTTT.

The rearrangement joins TRBV7-9 to TRBJ2-3; D is uncertain. The CDR3 has 14 amino acids. V was pared by 3 bases and J by 0 bases, with 7 bases between. Germline V gives CDR1 SEHNR, CDR2 FQNEAQ (reference sequence). DNA for the CDR3: TGTGCCAGCAGCTTGGGCCACAGCACAGATACGCAGTATTTT. It encodes CASSLGHSTDTQYF.

This sequence joins TRBV18 and TRBJ1-2; D perhaps matches TRBD1 (5 bases). V gave up 5 bases and J gave up 2 bases, with 12 bases separating them. Germline V gene data show CDR1 as KGHSH and CDR2 as LQKENI. The CDR3 length is 14 residues. Here the CDR3 reads CASSTGRSNYGYTF. CDR3 nucleotides: TGTGCCAGCTCAACAGGAAGGTCAAACTATGGCTACACCTTC.

The V and J genes are TRBV15 and TRBJ1-4; 9 bases align to TRBD1. Trimming removed 2 bases from V and 4 bases from J; junction bases left unmatched: 5. This CDR3 comprises 16 residues. Per germline, CDR1 LNHNV and CDR2 YYDKDF (reference sequence). CDR3: CATSRPPGQGNEKLFF. The CDR3 nucleotides are TGTGCCACCAGCAGACCACCGGGACAGGGTAATGAAAAACTGTTTTTT.

The chain recombines TRBV6-5 with TRBJ2-7; TRBD2 might be the D (5 bases). Germline-derived CDR1 and CDR2 are MNHEY and SVGAGI. This CDR3 is built from 14 residues. The V and J ends lost 3 bases and 0 bases respectively, with 9 bases between them. The CDR3 DNA is TGTGCCAGCAGTTATAGAGGGCCCTCCTACGAGCAGTACTTC. Translated: CASSYRGPSYEQYF.

This clone has just a few counts. The V and J genes are TRBV4-2 and TRBJ2-2, with 10 bases aligning to TRBD2. J gave up 2 bases and V 2 bases, and 2 bases lay outside the gene matches. This CDR3 region has 16 residues. CDR1 is LGHNA, CDR2 YNFKEQ, per germline. Written as DNA, the CDR3 is TGTGCCAGCAGCCAACTAGCGGGAGCTAACACCGGGGAGCTGTTTTTT. Translation gives CASSQLAGANTGELFF.

The DNA for the CDR3 is TGTGCCAGTAGTCCTAGAACAGGAATTCAGCCCCAGCATTTT. Its protein is CASSPRTGIQPQHF. This chain links TRBV19 with TRBJ1-5, with D tentatively TRBD1 (5 bases). The CDR3 has 14 amino acids. The V end lost 5 bases, the J end lost 6 bases, and 14 bases lay between the germline ends. Germline V gene data show CDR1 as LNHDA and CDR2 as SQIVND (reference sequence). Full variable domain (remainder filled in from reference TRBV19 and TRBJ1-5): DGGITQSPKYLFRKEGQNVTLSCEQNLNHDAMYWYRQDPGQGLRLIYYSQIVNDFQKGDIAEGYSVSREKKESFPLTVTSAQKNPTAFYLCASSPRTGIQPQHFGDGTRLSIL.

The rearrangement links TRBV30 to TRBJ2-5, with 7 nucleotides matching TRBD1. With 3 bases clipped from V and 1 base from J, the junction kept 8 bases outside the gene matches. The CDR3 length is 15 residues. Germline V gives CDR1 GTSNPN, CDR2 SVGIG (reference sequence). The CDR3 region has the DNA TGTGCCTGGAGCGGACAGGAGATTTTCCAAGAGACCCAGTACTTC. It translates to CAWSGQEIFQETQYF.

The gene calls are TRBV6-4 and TRBJ2-3; D gene uncertain. V dropped 3 bases and J dropped 0 bases, with 4 bases sitting between them. Germline CDR1 and CDR2: MRHNA and SNTAGT. CDR3 size: 13 residues. The CDR3 nucleotides are TGTGCCAGCAGTGAGGAGAGCACAGATACGCAGTATTTT. Protein sequence: CASSEESTDTQYF.

The chain uses TRBV5-4 and TRBJ2-5; D gene uncertain. The CDR3 is 11 amino acids. The ends were cut back, 3 bases at V and 4 bases at J, with 4 bases in the middle. The germline V gene encodes CDR1 SGHNT and CDR2 YYREEE (reference sequence). CDR3 amino acids: CASSSSETQYF. In DNA, the CDR3 is TGTGCCAGCAGCTCATCAGAGACCCAGTACTTC. Filled out from reference TRBV5-4 and TRBJ2-5, the complete variable domain reads ETGVTQSPTHLIKTRGQQVTLRCSSQSGHNTVSWYQQALGQGPQFIFQYYREEENGRGNFPPRFSGLQFPNYSSELNVNALELDDSALYLCASSSSETQYFGPGTRLLVL.

This chain links TRBV11-2 with TRBJ2-1; the D is unclear. This CDR3 has 13 amino acids. V lost 2 bases to trimming and J lost 8 bases, with 10 bases between them. Germline CDR1 and CDR2: SGHAT and FQNNGV. CDR3 loop: CASSLTFIDEQFF. DNA for the CDR3: TGTGCCAGCAGCTTAACTTTTATCGATGAGCAGTTCTTC.